The 25 T cell receptor beta chains below come from one sample, sequenced in a study of somatic mutations in cytotoxic T cells in rheumatoid arthritis (dated by TCRdb to about 2017). The library came from the immunoSEQ multiplex PCR assay. Drawn from immuneACCESS, this table holds only the in-frame rearrangements with V and J called that TCRdb kept. Clones are partly lost; checked studies trace under half to an unresolved V gene and leave the rest unexplained. The sample yields roughly 14,000 clones; more than 65% were counted once. The ten largest clones take up under 25% of the sample. Sequenced material: CD8+ T cells sorted from blood. The source of these receptors is an adult with rheumatoid arthritis.

This clone was seen a handful of times. The chain employs TRBV28 and TRBJ2-7, with 8 bases matching TRBD2. V was clipped by 2 bases and J by 6 bases; unmatched bases: 9. CDR3 size: 15 residues. CDR1 and CDR2 (germline): MDHEN, SYDVKM. The CDR3 DNA reads as TGTGCCAGCAGTTTAAGGGTCGGGAGGGCCTCCGAGCAGTACTTC. This sequence encodes CASSLRVGRASEQYF.

The chain joins TRBV4-1 to TRBJ2-5; 9 nucleotides align to TRBD1. The J call may be mistaken, given a closer DNA end match to TRBJ2-7. The CDR3 is 16 residues long. Germline CDR1 and CDR2: MGHRA and YSYEKL. The CDR3 spells CASSPLTRTGAHEQYF. The CDR3 DNA reads as TGCGCCAGCAGCCCACTGACAAGGACAGGGGCTCACGAGCAGTACTTC.

The gene calls are TRBV28 and TRBJ2-7, with D possibly being TRBD2 (6 bases). V was shortened by 3 bases and J by 4 bases, with 13 bases between the two germline ends. CDR3 length: 14 amino acids. Germline V gives CDR1 MDHEN, CDR2 SYDVKM. CDR3 DNA: TGTGCCAGCAGTTTTGACCAGGGAGGATACGAGCAGTACTTC. Translation: CASSFDQGGYEQYF. The complete variable domain, with remaining parts taken from reference TRBV28 and TRBJ2-7, reads DVKVTQSSRYLVKRTGEKVFLECVQDMDHENMFWYRQDPGLGLRLIYFSYDVKMKEKGDIPEGYSVSREKKERFSLILESASTNQTSMYLCASSFDQGGYEQYFGPGTRLTVT.

This chain joins TRBV29-1 and TRBJ2-2, with a weak D call TRBD2 (6 bases). CDR3 size: 15 residues. Per germline, CDR1 SQVTM and CDR2 ANQGSEA. V was pared by 2 bases and J by 2 bases, with 12 bases between. This CDR3 is CSVESGSFNTGELFF. CDR3 bases: TGCAGCGTTGAAAGCGGGTCGTTTAACACCGGGGAGCTGTTTTTT.

The gene calls are TRBV28 and TRBJ1-6; 8 bases line up with TRBD1. Per the germline V gene, CDR1 is MDHEN and CDR2 is SYDVKM. The CDR3 is made up of 15 amino acids. The V gene end was trimmed by 5 bases and the J gene end by 8 bases; junction bases not matched to a gene: 8. The CDR3 sequence is CASSPDRGGDSPLHF. The CDR3 nucleotides are TGTGCCAGCAGTCCCGACAGGGGAGGAGATTCACCCCTCCACTTT.

V gene TRBV9 combines with J gene TRBJ2-5, with TRBD2 matching over 9 bases. The junction had 1 base not matched to a gene; V was cut back by 3 bases and J by 1 base. The CDR3 is 14 residues long. Germline V gene sequence: CDR1 SGDLS, CDR2 YYNGEE. The DNA for the CDR3 is TGTGCCAGCAGCGGGACTAGCGCCCAAGAGACCCAGTACTTC. Translation: CASSGTSAQETQYF.

The V call is TRBV6-4, the J call TRBJ2-3; D is ambiguous. This CDR3 region has 14 residues. The germline V gene encodes CDR1 MRHNA and CDR2 SNTAGT. V was cut by 4 bases and J by 1 base, with 9 bases left in between. The CDR3 DNA is TGTGCCAGCAGTGTCCAAGGTGGCACAGATACGCAGTATTTT. Amino acid sequence: CASSVQGGTDTQYF.

The V and J genes are TRBV4-2 and TRBJ2-7, with D perhaps being TRBD1 or TRBD2 (5 bases each). CDR3 length: 16 amino acids. Germline CDR1 LGHNA, CDR2 YNFKEQ. V was clipped by 1 base and J by 0 bases, with 13 bases between them. The CDR3 DNA follows: TGTGCCAGCAGCCAAGGTCCCTCAGGGAGCTCCTACGAGCAGTACTTC. As protein: CASSQGPSGSSYEQYF.

This clone was counted between two and nine times. The J gene is TRBJ2-7, the V gene TRBV11-3; D perhaps matches TRBD2 (6 bases). This CDR3 is built from 13 residues. The germline V gene has CDR1 SGHNT and CDR2 YENEEA. V lost 5 bases and J lost 1, with 9 bases in between. The chain's CDR3 is CASSPGTSYEQYF. The CDR3 nucleotides read TGTGCCAGCAGCCCCGGGACTTCCTACGAGCAGTACTTC.

This chain joins TRBV10-2 and TRBJ2-1; weak D call: TRBD2 (6 bases). The CDR3 consists of 14 residues. Trimming stripped 4 bases from V and 3 bases from J, with 10 bases between. The germline V gene has CDR1 WSHSY and CDR2 SAAADI. CDR3 region: CASSGAGLYNEQFF. CDR3 bases: TGCGCCAGCAGTGGGGCGGGACTCTACAATGAGCAGTTCTTC.

The chain combines TRBV13 with TRBJ2-5; no definite D call. V was clipped by 9 bases and J by 1 base, with 21 bases between them. CDR1 is PRHDT, CDR2 FYEKMQ, per germline (reference sequence). This CDR3 contains 16 residues. CDR3 bases: TGTGCCAGTTGTCCCTTTAGGACGGCCCCCCAAGAGACCCAGTACTTC. This gives the protein CASCPFRTAPQETQYF. Complete variable domain (other parts from reference TRBV13 and TRBJ2-5): AAGVIQSPRHLIKEKRETATLKCYPIPRHDTVYWYQQGPGQDPQFLISFYEKMQSDKGSIPDRFSAQQFSDYHSELNMSSLELGDSALYFCASCPFRTAPQETQYFGPGTRLLVL.

This chain joins TRBV11-3 and TRBJ2-1; 8 nucleotides align to TRBD2. Trimming at V came to 5 bases and at J to 2 bases, leaving 11 bases not matched to a gene. Germline lookup yields CDR1 SGHNT and CDR2 YENEEA. CDR3 length equals 17 residues. CDR3 in amino acids: CASSIGLREDAYNEQFF. The DNA of the CDR3 is TGTGCCAGCAGCATAGGGTTGCGGGAGGATGCCTACAATGAGCAGTTCTTC.

Turning to this clone: One end of the junction varies from germline; a read error may be responsible. J is TRBJ2-7 and V is TRBV5-1; 7 nucleotides agree with TRBD2. The CDR3 loop spans 15 amino acids. CDR1 SGHRS and CDR2 YFSETQ come from the germline V gene. CDR3 nucleotide sequence: TGCGCCAGCAGCGCGGGGGTACGGGAAGGGTACGAGCGGTACTTC. It specifies CASSAGVREGYERYF.

The chain recombines TRBV27 with TRBJ2-7; 9 nucleotides agree with TRBD1. From germline, CDR1 is MNHEY and CDR2 SMNVEV (reference sequence). The CDR3 has 13 amino acids. The V gene end was trimmed by 3 bases and the J gene end by 6 bases; junction bases not matched to a gene: 3. CDR3: CASSLDRGGEQYF. In DNA, the CDR3 is TGTGCCAGCAGTTTGGACAGGGGAGGCGAGCAGTACTTC.

J is TRBJ1-2 and V is TRBV5-1; 8 positions match TRBD1. CDR3 size: 15 residues. J gave up 4 bases and V 8 bases, and 13 bases lay outside the gene matches. Germline V gene lookup returns CDR1 SGHRS and CDR2 YFSETQ. In DNA form, the CDR3 reads TGCGCCAGTAACCAAGGACAGGGAAATGGCTATGGCTACACCTTC. As protein: CASNQGQGNGYGYTF.

The chain links TRBV28 to TRBJ1-2; TRBD1 agrees at 7 bases. The CDR3 length is 13 residues. Trimming took 2 bases from V and 8 from J; bases not matched to a gene: 5. Germline V gene sequence: CDR1 MDHEN, CDR2 SYDVKM. The CDR3 here is CASSLRQGGGYTF. The CDR3 nucleotides are TGTGCCAGCAGTTTAAGACAGGGTGGCGGCTACACCTTC.

V gene TRBV19 combines with J gene TRBJ1-2; 8 bases match TRBD1. Germline V gives CDR1 LNHDA, CDR2 SQIVND (reference sequence). V shed 1 base, J shed 3 bases, and the junction held 4 bases outside the gene matches. The CDR3 has 15 residues. CDR3 bases: TGTGCCAGTAGTATAGTTCAGGGGGCCTACTATGGCTACACCTTC. This gives the protein CASSIVQGAYYGYTF. Drawing the rest from reference TRBV19 and TRBJ1-2, the complete variable domain is DGGITQSPKYLFRKEGQNVTLSCEQNLNHDAMYWYRQDPGQGLRLIYYSQIVNDFQKGDIAEGYSVSREKKESFPLTVTSAQKNPTAFYLCASSIVQGAYYGYTFGSGTRLTVV.

This clone came up once. The gene calls are TRBV9 and TRBJ1-2, with a weak D call TRBD1 (6 bases). The CDR3 has 15 residues. CDR1 and CDR2 (germline): SGDLS, YYNGEE. The germline V and J ends were trimmed by 4 bases and 2 bases, with 15 bases remaining between them. In DNA, the CDR3 is TGTGCCAGCAGCCCCGGTGGGGGGCACAACTATGGCTACACCTTC. Translated, it gives CASSPGGGHNYGYTF.

The chain has TRBV27 and TRBJ2-2; 7 bases line up with TRBD2. The J segment lost 1 base and the V segment lost 3 bases, leaving 5 bases of the junction unmatched. The CDR3 has 16 amino acids. Germline V gene data show CDR1 as MNHEY and CDR2 as SMNVEV (reference sequence). The CDR3 DNA is TGTGCCAGCAGTTTCGGGAGCGGGGTGAACACCGGGGAGCTGTTTTTT. The encoded protein is CASSFGSGVNTGELFF.

This chain uses TRBV11-2 with TRBJ2-7; D not resolved. The ends were cut back, 1 base at V and 2 bases at J, with 12 bases in the middle. The CDR3 runs to 15 residues. Looked up from germline, CDR1 is SGHAT and CDR2 is FQNNGV. The CDR3 here is CASSLGMGKAYEQYF. DNA of the CDR3: TGTGCCAGCAGCTTAGGTATGGGTAAGGCCTACGAGCAGTACTTC. Supplemented by reference TRBV11-2 and TRBJ2-7, the full variable domain reads EAGVAQSPRYKIIEKRQSVAFWCNPISGHATLYWYQQILGQGPKLLIQFQNNGVVDDSQLPKDRFSAERLKGVDSTLKIQPAKLEDSAVYLCASSLGMGKAYEQYFGPGTRLTVT.

This chain links TRBV5-4 with TRBJ1-1, with 7 bases identical to TRBD1. The germline V gene encodes CDR1 SGHNT and CDR2 YYREEE (reference sequence). After removal of 4 bases from V and 1 base from J, the junction contained 7 bases not matched to a gene. The CDR3 contains 15 residues. CDR3 coding DNA: TGTGCCAGCAGCGATCCCGGGACAGCGAACACTGAAGCTTTCTTT. Translating gives CASSDPGTANTEAFF.

This clone occurred a few times. The V call is TRBV19, the J call TRBJ2-7; 10 bases match TRBD1. The germline V gene encodes CDR1 LNHDA and CDR2 SQIVND (reference sequence). The CDR3 consists of 15 residues. J gave up 7 bases and V 9 bases, and 15 bases lay outside the gene matches. Here the CDR3 DNA reads TGTGCCAGCCGGCCGGGGACAGGGGATTTAGGGGAGCAGTACTTC. Translated, it gives CASRPGTGDLGEQYF.

The chain couples TRBV27 to TRBJ2-7; D not certain. The ends were cut back, 5 bases at V and 0 bases at J, with 5 bases in the middle. Germline-derived CDR1 and CDR2 are MNHEY and SMNVEV (reference sequence). The CDR3 consists of 12 residues. CDR3 sequence (DNA): TGTGCCAGCAGTCTTAACTCCTACGAGCAGTACTTC. This translates into CASSLNSYEQYF.

The genes are TRBV9 and TRBJ2-1; TRBD1 matches 7 bases. With V trimmed by 0 bases and J by 5 bases, 11 bases remained unmatched. Germline V gene data show CDR1 as SGDLS and CDR2 as YYNGEE. The CDR3 consists of 17 residues. The CDR3 sequence is CASSVGEQGRLNNEQFF. CDR3 in DNA: TGTGCCAGCAGCGTAGGGGAACAGGGGCGCCTAAACAATGAGCAGTTCTTC.

The chain links TRBV5-5 to TRBJ1-2; a weak D match, TRBD1 (5 bases). Germline V lookup: CDR1 SGHKS, CDR2 YYEKEE (reference sequence). V lost 2 bases and J 3 bases, leaving 11 bases between the germline ends. The CDR3 spans 14 residues. The CDR3 region has the DNA TGTGCCAGCAGCTTCTATTCAGGGCACTATGGCTACACCTTC. It codes for CASSFYSGHYGYTF. The variable domain in full, completed from reference TRBV5-5 and TRBJ1-2, reads DAGVTQSPTHLIKTRGQQVTLRCSPISGHKSVSWYQQVLGQGPQFIFQYYEKEERGRGNFPDRFSARQFPNYSSELNVNALLLGDSALYLCASSFYSGHYGYTFGSGTRLTVV.